This T cell receptor beta chain was captured by sequencing in a study of T cells in Graves' hyperthyroidism and ophthalmopathy. RNA transcripts gave rise to amplified TCR beta CDR3 regions. Initially, a first-round RT-PCR of the TCR CDR3 employed the HTBI primer set. TCRdb reanalysed the multiplex PCR reads using MiXCR and keeps one entry per CDR3 protein. The sample consists of around 660,000 distinct CDR3 sequences, just under 45% of them appearing once. CDR1 is MNHNS, CDR2 SASEGT, per germline. V lost 6 bases to trimming and J lost 7 bases, with 24 bases between them. The CDR3 is made up of 17 amino acids. This clonotype appeared a few times.

The rearrangement uses TRBV6-1 and TRBJ2-2; D is possibly TRBD1 (7 bases). The sequence was collected from an adult man with Graves' disease, either hyperthyroidism or ophthalmopathy (not recorded which). The sample was peripheral blood or thyroid tissue (not recorded which). CDR3 region: CASRPAGQGVVGGELFF. CDR3 DNA sequence: TGTGCCAGCAGGCCCGCGGGGCAGGGGGTCGTCGGCGGGGAGCTGTTTTTT.